This T cell receptor beta chain was found in a study of blood T cell repertoires in COVID-19. Across the study: The analysed material was cDNA or gDNA that came from T cells, B-cell-depleted T cells, or PBMCs.

Profiling relied on immunoSEQ multiplex PCR, and the TCRdb table lists in-frame clones only, not all of them. The sample lists under 350,000 clones, about 86% seen once, with approximately 4% in the top ten. Looked up from germline, CDR1 is SGHRS and CDR2 is YFSETQ. The V segment lost 6 bases and the J segment 2 bases; nucleotides outside the gene matches: 5. The CDR3 totals 14 residues. Sample: PBMCs or T cells enriched from blood (not recorded which). The sequence derives from a woman in her thirties or forties with acute COVID-19. V usage is TRBV5-1 and J usage is TRBJ2-1, with TRBD1 identical over 7 bases. This chain's CDR3 is CASTRGQTYNEQFF. The CDR3 coding sequence is TGCGCCAGCACCCGGGGACAGACCTACAATGAGCAGTTCTTC. The full variable domain, completed using reference TRBV5-1 and TRBJ2-1, is KAGVTQTPRYLIKTRGQQVTLSCSPISGHRSVSWYQQTPGQGLQFLFEYFSETQRNKGNFPGRFSGRQFSNSRSEMNVSTLELGDSALYLCASTRGQTYNEQFFGPGTRLTVL.